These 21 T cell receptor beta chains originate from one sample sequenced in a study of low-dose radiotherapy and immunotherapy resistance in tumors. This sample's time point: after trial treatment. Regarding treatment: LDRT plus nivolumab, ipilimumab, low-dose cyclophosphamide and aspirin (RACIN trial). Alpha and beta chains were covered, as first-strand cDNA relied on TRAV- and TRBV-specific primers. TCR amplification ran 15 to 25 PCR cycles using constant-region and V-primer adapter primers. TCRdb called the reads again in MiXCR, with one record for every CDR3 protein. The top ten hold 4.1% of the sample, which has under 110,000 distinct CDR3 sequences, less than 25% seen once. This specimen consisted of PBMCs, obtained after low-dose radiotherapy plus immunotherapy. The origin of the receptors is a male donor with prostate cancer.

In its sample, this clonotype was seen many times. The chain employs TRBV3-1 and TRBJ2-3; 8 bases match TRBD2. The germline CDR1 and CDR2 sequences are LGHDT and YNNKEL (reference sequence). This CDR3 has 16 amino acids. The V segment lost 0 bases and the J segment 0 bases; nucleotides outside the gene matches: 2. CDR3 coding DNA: TGTGCCAGCAGCCAAGAGCCTAGCGGGAGCACAGATACGCAGTATTTT. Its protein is CASSQEPSGSTDTQYF.

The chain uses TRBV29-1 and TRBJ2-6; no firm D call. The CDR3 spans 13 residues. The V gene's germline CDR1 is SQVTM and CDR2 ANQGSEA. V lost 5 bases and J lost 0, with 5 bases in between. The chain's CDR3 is CSVHNSGANVLTF. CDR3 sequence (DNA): TGCAGCGTTCATAACTCTGGGGCCAACGTCCTGACTTTC.

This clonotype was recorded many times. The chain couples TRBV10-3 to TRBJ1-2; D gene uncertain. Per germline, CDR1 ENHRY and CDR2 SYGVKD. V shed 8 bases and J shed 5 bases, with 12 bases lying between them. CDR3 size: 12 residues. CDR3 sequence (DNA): TGTGCCATCGGGGAAAGATCGTATGGCTACACCTTC. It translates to CAIGERSYGYTF.

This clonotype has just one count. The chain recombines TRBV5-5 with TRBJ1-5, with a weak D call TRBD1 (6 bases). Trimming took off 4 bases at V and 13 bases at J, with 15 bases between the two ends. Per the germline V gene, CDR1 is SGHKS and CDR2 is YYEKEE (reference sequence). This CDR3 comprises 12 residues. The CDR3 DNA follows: TGTGCCAGCAGCGGGGACACGGACAGTCAGCATTTT. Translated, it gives CASSGDTDSQHF.

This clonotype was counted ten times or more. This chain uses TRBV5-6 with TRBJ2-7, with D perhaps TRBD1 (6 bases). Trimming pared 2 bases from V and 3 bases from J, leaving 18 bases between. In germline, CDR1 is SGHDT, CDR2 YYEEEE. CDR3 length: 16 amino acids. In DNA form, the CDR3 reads TGTGCCAGCAGCTTAACAGGGTCCCTATCGAACTACGAGCAGTACTTC. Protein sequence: CASSLTGSLSNYEQYF.

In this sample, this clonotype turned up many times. The CDR3 loop reads CSASRTDTQYF. CDR3 DNA: TGCAGTGCTAGTAGGACAGATACGCAGTATTTT. V is TRBV20-1 and J is TRBJ2-3; no clear D. V lost 3 bases and J 3 bases, leaving 4 bases between the germline ends. The germline gives CDR1 DFQATT, CDR2 SNEGSKA (reference sequence). The CDR3 runs to 11 residues.

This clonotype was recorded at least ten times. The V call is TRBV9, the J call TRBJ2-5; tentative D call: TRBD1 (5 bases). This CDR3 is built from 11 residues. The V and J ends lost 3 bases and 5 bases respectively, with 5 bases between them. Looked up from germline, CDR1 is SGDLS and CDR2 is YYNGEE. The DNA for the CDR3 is TGTGCCAGCAGCGAGGGGGAGACCCAGTACTTC. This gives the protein CASSEGETQYF. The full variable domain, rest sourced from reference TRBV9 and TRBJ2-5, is DSGVTQTPKHLITATGQRVTLRCSPRSGDLSVYWYQQSLDQGLQFLIQYYNGEERAKGNILERFSAQQFPDLHSELNLSSLELGDSALYFCASSEGETQYFGPGTRLLVL.

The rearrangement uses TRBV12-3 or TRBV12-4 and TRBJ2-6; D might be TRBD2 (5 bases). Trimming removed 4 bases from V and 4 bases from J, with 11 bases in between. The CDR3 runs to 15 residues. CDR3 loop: CASSSAEGGANVLTF. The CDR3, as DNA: TGTGCCAGCAGTTCAGCCGAGGGAGGGGCCAACGTCCTGACTTTC.

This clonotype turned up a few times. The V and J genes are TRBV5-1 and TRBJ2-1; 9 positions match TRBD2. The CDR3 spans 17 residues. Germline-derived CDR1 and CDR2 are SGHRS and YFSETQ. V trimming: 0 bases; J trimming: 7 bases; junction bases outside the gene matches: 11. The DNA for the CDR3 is TGCGCCAGCAGCTTGGCGTGGCGGGGGGGCTCGGGGAATGAGCAGTTCTTC. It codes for CASSLAWRGGSGNEQFF. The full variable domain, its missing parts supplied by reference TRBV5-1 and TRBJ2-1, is KAGVTQTPRYLIKTRGQQVTLSCSPISGHRSVSWYQQTPGQGLQFLFEYFSETQRNKGNFPGRFSGRQFSNSRSEMNVSTLELGDSALYLCASSLAWRGGSGNEQFFGPGTRLTVL.

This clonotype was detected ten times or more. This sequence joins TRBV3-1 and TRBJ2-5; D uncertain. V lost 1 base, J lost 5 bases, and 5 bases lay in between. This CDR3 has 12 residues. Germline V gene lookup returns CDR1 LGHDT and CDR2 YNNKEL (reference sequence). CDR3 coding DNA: TGTGCCAGCAGCCAAGGGTCCGAGACCCAGTACTTC. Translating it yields CASSQGSETQYF.

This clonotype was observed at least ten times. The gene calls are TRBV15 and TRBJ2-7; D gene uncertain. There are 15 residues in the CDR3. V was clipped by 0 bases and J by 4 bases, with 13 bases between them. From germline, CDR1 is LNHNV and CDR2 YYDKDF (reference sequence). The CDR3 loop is CATSRDIEAGYEQYF. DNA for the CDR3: TGTGCCACCAGCAGAGATATTGAAGCCGGTTACGAGCAGTACTTC.

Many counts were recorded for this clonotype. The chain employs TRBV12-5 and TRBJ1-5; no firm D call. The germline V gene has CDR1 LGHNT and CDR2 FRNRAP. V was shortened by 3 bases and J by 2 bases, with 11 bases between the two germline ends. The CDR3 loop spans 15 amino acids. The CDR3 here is CASGFQLSGNQPQHF. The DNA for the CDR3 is TGTGCTAGTGGTTTTCAGCTAAGCGGCAATCAGCCCCAGCATTTT.

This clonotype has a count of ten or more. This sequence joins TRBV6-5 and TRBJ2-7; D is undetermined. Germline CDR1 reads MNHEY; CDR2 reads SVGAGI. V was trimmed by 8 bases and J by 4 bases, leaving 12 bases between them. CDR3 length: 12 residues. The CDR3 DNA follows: TGTGCCAGCTTGGGGAAGGAGTACGAGCAGTACTTC. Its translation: CASLGKEYEQYF.

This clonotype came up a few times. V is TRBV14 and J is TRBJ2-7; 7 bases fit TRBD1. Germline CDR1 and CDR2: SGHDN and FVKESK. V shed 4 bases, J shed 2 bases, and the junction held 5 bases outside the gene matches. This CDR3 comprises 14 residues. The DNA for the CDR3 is TGTGCCAGCAGCCTCCGAGACAGGGCCTACGAGCAGTACTTC. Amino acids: CASSLRDRAYEQYF.

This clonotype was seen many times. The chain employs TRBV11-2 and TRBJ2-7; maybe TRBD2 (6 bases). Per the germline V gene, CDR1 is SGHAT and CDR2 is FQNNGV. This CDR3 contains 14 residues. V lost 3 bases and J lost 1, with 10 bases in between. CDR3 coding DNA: TGTGCCAGCAGCTTCTATGGGGGGTCCTACGAGCAGTACTTC. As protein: CASSFYGGSYEQYF. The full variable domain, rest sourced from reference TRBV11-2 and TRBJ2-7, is EAGVAQSPRYKIIEKRQSVAFWCNPISGHATLYWYQQILGQGPKLLIQFQNNGVVDDSQLPKDRFSAERLKGVDSTLKIQPAKLEDSAVYLCASSFYGGSYEQYFGPGTRLTVT.

In DNA form, the CDR3 reads TGCAGCGGTACCTTAGAGAACACCGGGGAGCTGTTTTTT. Its protein is CSGTLENTGELFF. This chain joins TRBV29-1 and TRBJ2-2; D is unresolved. CDR3 length equals 13 residues. The germline gives CDR1 SQVTM, CDR2 ANQGSEA. V lost 7 bases to trimming and J lost 1 base, with 10 bases between them.

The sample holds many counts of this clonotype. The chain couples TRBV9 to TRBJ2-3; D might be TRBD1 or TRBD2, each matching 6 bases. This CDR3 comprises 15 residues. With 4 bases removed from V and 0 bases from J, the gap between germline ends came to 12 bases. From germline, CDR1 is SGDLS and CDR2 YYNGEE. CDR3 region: CASSYGGASTDTQYF. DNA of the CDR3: TGTGCCAGCAGCTACGGGGGCGCCAGCACAGATACGCAGTATTTT. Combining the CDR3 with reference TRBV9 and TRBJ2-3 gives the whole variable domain DSGVTQTPKHLITATGQRVTLRCSPRSGDLSVYWYQQSLDQGLQFLIQYYNGEERAKGNILERFSAQQFPDLHSELNLSSLELGDSALYFCASSYGGASTDTQYFGPGTRLTVL.

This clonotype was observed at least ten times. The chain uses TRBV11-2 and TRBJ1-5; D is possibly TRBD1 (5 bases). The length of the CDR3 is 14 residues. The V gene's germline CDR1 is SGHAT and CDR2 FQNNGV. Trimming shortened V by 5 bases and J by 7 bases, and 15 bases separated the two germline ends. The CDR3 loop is CASSIGTGAQPQHF. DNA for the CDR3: TGTGCCAGCAGCATAGGGACGGGCGCACAGCCCCAGCATTTT.

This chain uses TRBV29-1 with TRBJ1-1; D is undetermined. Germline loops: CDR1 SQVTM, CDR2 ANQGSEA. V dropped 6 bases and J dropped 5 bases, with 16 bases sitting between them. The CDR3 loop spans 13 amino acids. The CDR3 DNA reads TGCAGCGTCGTACCGAGGTTACTAACTGAAGCTTTCTTT. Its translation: CSVVPRLLTEAFF.

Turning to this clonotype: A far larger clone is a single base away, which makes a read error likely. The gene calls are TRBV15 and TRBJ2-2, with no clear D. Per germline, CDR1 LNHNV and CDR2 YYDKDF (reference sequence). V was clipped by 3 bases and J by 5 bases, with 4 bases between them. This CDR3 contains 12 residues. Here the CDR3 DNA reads TGTGCCACCAGCAGGGCAACCGGGGAGCTGTTTTTT. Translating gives CATSRATGELFF.

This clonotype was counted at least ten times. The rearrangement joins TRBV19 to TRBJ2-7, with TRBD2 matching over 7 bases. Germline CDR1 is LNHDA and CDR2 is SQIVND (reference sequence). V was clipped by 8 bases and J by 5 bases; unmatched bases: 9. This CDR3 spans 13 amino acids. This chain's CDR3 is CASSGTTRDEQYF. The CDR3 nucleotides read TGTGCCAGTTCCGGGACTACCCGGGACGAGCAGTACTTC. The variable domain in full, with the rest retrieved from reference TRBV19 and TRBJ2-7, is DGGITQSPKYLFRKEGQNVTLSCEQNLNHDAMYWYRQDPGQGLRLIYYSQIVNDFQKGDIAEGYSVSREKKESFPLTVTSAQKNPTAFYLCASSGTTRDEQYFGPGTRLTVT.